This passage covers 3 T cell receptor beta chains from one sample sequenced in a study of blood T cell repertoires in COVID-19. Sequenced by immunoSEQ multiplex PCR; TCRdb stores in-frame clones only, minus some. The table records under 450,000 clones, more than 75% of them present only once. The material sequenced was PBMCs or T cells enriched from blood (not recorded which). The source of these receptors is a man aged 25-40 years who had recovered from COVID-19.

Points on this clone: This sample includes further DNA sequences coding for the same CDR3. The chain uses TRBV7-6 and TRBJ1-2; perhaps TRBD1 as D (5 bases). The germline V gene encodes CDR1 SGHVS and CDR2 FNYEAQ. With 1 base removed from V and 6 bases from J, the gap between germline ends came to 9 bases. The CDR3 is 13 residues long. The CDR3 DNA reads as TGTGCCAGCAGCTTAGAGGGCAGGGATGGCTACACCTTC. Its translation: CASSLEGRDGYTF. The complete variable domain, with remaining parts taken from reference TRBV7-6 and TRBJ1-2, reads GAGVSQSPRYKVTKRGQDVALRCDPISGHVSLYWYRQALGQGPEFLTYFNYEAQQDKSGLPNDRFSAERPEGSISTLTIQRTEQRDSAMYRCASSLEGRDGYTFGSGTRLTVV.

The chain employs TRBV30 and TRBJ1-3, with D tentatively TRBD1 (5 bases). The CDR3 has 14 residues. V was shortened by 3 bases and J by 2 bases, with 11 bases between the two germline ends. Germline loops: CDR1 GTSNPN, CDR2 SVGIG (reference sequence). CDR3 sequence: CAWSGAGAGNTIYF. The CDR3 nucleotides are TGTGCCTGGAGCGGCGCGGGGGCTGGAAACACCATATATTTT.

The rearrangement links TRBV2 to TRBJ2-5; D remains ambiguous. Germline V gene lookup returns CDR1 SNHLY and CDR2 FYNNEI. The CDR3 runs to 13 residues. V was shortened by 4 bases and J by 1 base, with 7 bases between the two germline ends. CDR3 sequence (DNA): TGTGCCAGCAGTGCTGCAGTCCAAGAGACCCAGTACTTC. This codes for CASSAAVQETQYF. Drawing the rest from reference TRBV2 and TRBJ2-5, the complete variable domain is EPEVTQTPSHQVTQMGQEVILRCVPISNHLYFYWYRQILGQKVEFLVSFYNNEISEKSEIFDDQFSVERPDGSNFTLKIRSTKLEDSAMYFCASSAAVQETQYFGPGTRLLVL.